This T cell receptor beta chain was observed in a study of T cell repertoires in cytomegalovirus infection. About the study: Matching HLA type and CMV infection were both indicated by public TCR beta signatures. General study points: In two of eight donors, the top clonotype was HLA-C-restricted CMV-specific.

This clonotype has ten or more counts. Its antigen is unknown. The CDR3 extends over 13 amino acids. Trimming took 2 bases from V and 6 from J, leaving 11 bases between them. MiXCR, run by TCRdb on the reads, gives a single entry per CDR3 protein. This table holds hundreds of thousands of distinct CDR3 sequences, around 29% found once. The chain links TRBV12-3 or TRBV12-4 to TRBJ2-7; no clear D. The source is a human donor in good health (CMV status not recorded). Some clones in this sample may be carry-over from other donors' samples. The input for sequencing was cultured CD8+ T cells from PBMCs, taken from culture after CMV antigen stimulation. The CDR3 coding sequence is TGTGCCAGCAGTTTATCGGTAATCCGCGAGCAGTACTTC. Translating it yields CASSLSVIREQYF.